Detailed here is one T cell receptor (beta chain). Its matching antigen is unknown. This sample was taken from a study of T cell responses to AZD1222 COVID-19 vaccine. Study summary: Pooled samples include second doses given at about 4 or 12 weeks.

The ends were cut back, 3 bases at V and 9 bases at J, with 12 bases in the middle. CDR3 length: 13 residues. CDR1 is SGHVS, CDR2 FNYEAQ, per germline. The protocol was immunoSEQ multiplex PCR, while the TCRdb copy is restricted to in-frame clones and leaves out a portion. The sample lists over 100,000 clones, 80% to 90% seen once, with 20% to 25% in the top ten. Study-wide findings and caveats: Clonal diversity may have been underestimated in mostly white British donors. Recipients of two AZD1222 doses showed rising Spike-specific TCR breadth and depth.

The source was peripheral blood, collected on day 0 of AZD1222 vaccination. The clonotype originates from an adult in good health. V is TRBV7-6 and J is TRBJ2-4; the D gene could be TRBD1 or TRBD2 (6 bases each). In nucleotides, the CDR3 is TGTGCCAGCAGCTTTTTACAGGGAGGCATTCAGTACTTC. Translating it yields CASSFLQGGIQYF.